This T cell receptor (beta chain) was documented in a study of blood T cell repertoires in COVID-19. Study summary: Sites across the United States, Italy and Spain contributed samples from acute and convalescent COVID-19. PBMCs, B-cell-depleted T cells, or T cells were the source of the cDNA or gDNA that made up the material.

Comments on this clone: Within the sample, other DNA sequences also encode this same CDR3.

This CDR3 has 14 amino acids. Germline values: CDR1 KGHSH, CDR2 LQKENI. With V trimmed by 6 bases and J by 2 bases, 6 bases remained unmatched. Authors' processing steps: Reference gene primer amplification yielded estimated nucleated cell counts. The repertoire was sequenced with immunoSEQ multiplex PCR; TCRdb's copy has only in-frame clones and lacks some. V, J and clone size are those of that table, while D and trimming were read from the DNA. Of roughly 670,000 clones in the sample, 80% to 90% were seen once. Input material: peripheral blood. This TCR was sampled from a woman between 18 and 30 years old with acute or convalescent COVID-19. This chain joins TRBV18 and TRBJ1-2, with 7 bases lining up with TRBD1. CDR3 in DNA: TGTGCCAGCTCTCCCGACAGGGCAAACTATGGCTACACCTTC. Its protein product is CASSPDRANYGYTF.